This T cell receptor (beta chain) was profiled in a study of blood T cell repertoires in COVID-19. Only in-frame clones appear in the TCRdb table, and some are missing; sequencing was by immunoSEQ multiplex PCR. Among 120,000 or so clones listed, 70% to 90% were seen once. The CDR3 loop spans 16 amino acids. CDR1 and CDR2 (germline): SGHTA, FQGTGA. V dropped 2 bases and J dropped 2; count of bases not matched to a gene: 7. Sequenced input: peripheral blood. J is TRBJ2-3 and V is TRBV7-3; 7 bases line up with TRBD2. The receptor was derived from a woman older than 75 with acute or convalescent COVID-19. The CDR3 sequence: CASSLAVGGYTDTQYF. The DNA for the CDR3 is TGTGCCAGCAGCTTAGCAGTGGGAGGGTACACAGATACGCAGTATTTT.